This T cell receptor (beta chain) was sequenced in a study of shared clonotypes between healthy human individuals. Study-wide results and caveats: Rarefaction showed that sequencing of sorted subsets was incomplete (despite large depth). Sharing across a handful of donors was seen in 4.5% to 6.5% of naive CD4 clonotypes.

The CDR3 sequence is 16 residues long. The V gene's germline CDR1 is WNHNN and CDR2 SYGVQD (reference sequence). The trim removed 4 bases at V and 0 bases at J, leaving 2 bases unmatched. For every subset, genomic DNA was evenly distributed across several immunoSEQ plates. Some clones are missing from TCRdb's copy, which holds only in-frame ones; the method was immunoSEQ multiplex PCR. The table includes 2,100,000 or so clones, approximately 94% detected once. On this clone: Its antigen is not identified.

This receptor was identified in a man between 18 and 35 years old in good health. Specimen: naive CD4+ T cells sorted from blood. Subset of the sample: CD45RA+ positively selected. The chain combines TRBV10-1 with TRBJ2-1; TRBD2 matches at 11 bases. The CDR3 region is CASSGGTSGSYNEQFF. In nucleotides, the CDR3 is TGCGCCAGCAGTGGTGGGACTAGCGGCTCCTACAATGAGCAGTTCTTC.